Sequencing of this T cell receptor beta chain was carried out in a study of T cells in Graves' hyperthyroidism and ophthalmopathy. Amplified regions were TCR beta CDR3 sequences from RNA transcripts. The primer set for the first-round RT-PCR of the TCR CDR3 was HTBI. Via MiXCR, TCRdb re-called the multiplex PCR reads, giving one row per CDR3 protein. The data contain about 400,000 distinct CDR3 sequences, approximately 16% of them seen just once; the ten biggest clones take up about 20%. This CDR3 has 13 amino acids. The junction had 2 bases not matched to a gene; V was cut back by 6 bases and J by 5 bases. The V gene's germline CDR1 is MNHEY and CDR2 SVGEGT.

The V gene is TRBV6-2 or TRBV6-3, the J gene TRBJ2-3; 10 positions agree with TRBD2. Source material: blood. This clonotype was obtained from a woman aged 55-69 years with Graves' ophthalmopathy. As DNA, the CDR3 is TGTGCCAGCAGACGGACTAGCGGAGATACGCAGTATTTT. It encodes CASRRTSGDTQYF.